A selection of T cell receptor beta chains follows, all from one sample in a study of blood T cells in healthy people across ages. From the 5' RACE reads, TCRdb called clonotypes with MiXCR, one entry per CDR3 protein. The sample includes over 500,000 distinct CDR3 sequences, approximately 52% of them seen just once. Sequenced sample: blood. These receptors were taken from a woman aged 80 or older in good health. The CDR3 runs from the conserved cysteine through the conserved F or W. The D gene is left open where the match is weak. Clone size is shown for a subset of rows, as once, few, many or a class of expanded clone.

D	J	V	size	DNA	CDR3
TRBD1	TRBJ2-2	TRBV28	NA	TGTGCCAGCAGACCAGACAGGGGGCGCGACACCGGGGAGCTGTTTTTT	CASRPDRGRDTGELFF
NA	TRBJ2-7	TRBV5-1	NA	TGCGCCAGCGGAACAGAGCCTTCGAGCCACGAGCAGTACTTC	CASGTEPSSHEQYF
NA	TRBJ2-5	TRBV20-1	many	TGCAGTGCTAGTCCGCTTGGCCGACTCCAAGAGACCCAGTACTTC	CSASPLGRLQETQYF
TRBD1	TRBJ2-4	TRBV19	NA	TGTGCCAGTAGTGACTCCGGGACAGGCCAAAACATTCAGTACTTC	CASSDSGTGQNIQYF
NA	TRBJ1-2	TRBV30	NA	TGTGCCTGGAGTATCGCAGCCTACGGCTACACCTTC	CAWSIAAYGYTF
TRBD1	TRBJ1-2	TRBV13	NA	TGTGCCAGCGAGGGTTCGGGGACAGGGGACTACTATGGCTACACCTTT	CASEGSGTGDYYGYTF
TRBD2	TRBJ2-1	TRBV20-1	NA	TGCAGTGCTAGAGGGCTAGCGGGGCCGAGCTCCTACAATGAGCAGTTCTTC	CSARGLAGPSSYNEQFF
NA	TRBJ2-1	TRBV4-1	many	TGCGCCAGCAGAAATGGTGCCTTGAGCTCCTACAATGAGCAGTTCTTC	CASRNGALSSYNEQFF
NA	TRBJ2-2	TRBV6-6	few	TGTGCCAGCAGTCAACAGGGATGGGAAACCGGGGAGCTGTTTTTT	CASSQQGWETGELFF
TRBD2	TRBJ2-7	TRBV27	once	TGTGCCAGTAGCAGGGTTAGCGGGAGCTACGAGCAGTACTTC	CASSRVSGSYEQYF
NA	TRBJ2-7	TRBV20-1	many	TGCAGTGCTTGGGGACTTGAAACCCCATCCGAGCAGTACTTC	CSAWGLETPSEQYF
NA	TRBJ2-5	TRBV5-1	NA	TGCGCCAGCAGGCCTACCGGGTCAAAGGAGACCCAGTACTTC	CASRPTGSKETQYF
NA	TRBJ2-2	TRBV20-1	few	TGCAGTGCTAGAGAGGGGGGCCTCAACACCGGGGAGCTGTTTTTT	CSAREGGLNTGELFF
TRBD2	TRBJ2-7	TRBV28	few	TGTGCCAGCAGTTTGGACGGGAGGCGCGAGCAGTACTTC	CASSLDGRREQYF
NA	TRBJ2-7	TRBV7-2	NA	TGTGCCAGCAGCTTAGCAGAAACGATCTACGAGCAGTACTTC	CASSLAETIYEQYF
TRBD2	TRBJ2-5	TRBV10-3	few	TGTGCCATCAGTGACGGACTAGCGGGGGAGACCCAGTACTTC	CAISDGLAGETQYF
TRBD1	TRBJ2-5	TRBV7-9	few	TGTGCCAGCAGCTTAAGGGTTAGGGGACAGGGGTTCGATGAGCAGTACTTC	CASSLRVRGQGFDEQYF
NA	TRBJ1-2	TRBV28	NA	TGTGCCAGCAGCCTCCGGCTTTATGGCTACACCTTC	CASSLRLYGYTF
TRBD1	TRBJ1-4	TRBV7-2	many	TGTGCCAGCAGCGGGGGACAGGGGGCGGATGAAAAACTGTTTTTT	CASSGGQGADEKLFF
NA	TRBJ2-3	TRBV12-3/TRBV12-4	NA	TGTGCCAGCAGTTTAGCCATCCATAGCACAGATACGCAGTATTTT	CASSLAIHSTDTQYF